Below are 7 T cell receptor beta chains sequenced from a single sample in a study of T-cell memory formation after mild COVID-19. From the 5' RACE reads, TCRdb called clonotypes with MiXCR, one entry per CDR3 protein. This sample has 550,000 to 700,000 distinct CDR3 sequences; about a sixth occur once, and the top ten carry 12%. Input material: PBMCs or a T cell subset sorted from them (not recorded which). All receptors come from an adult woman who had mild COVID-19 (a few samples of this study predate the infection). Cell type and time point are not known.

This clonotype was observed a handful of times. The chain combines TRBV7-9 with TRBJ2-4; D is perhaps TRBD1 or TRBD2 (5 bases each). Between the trimmed V and J ends, which lost 4 bases and 15 bases, there was a span of 19 bases. CDR1 SEHNR and CDR2 FQNEAQ come from the germline V gene (reference sequence). CDR3 length: 13 amino acids. Written as DNA, the CDR3 is TGTGCCAGCAGCTCGGGGCTGCCAACGGTGGTGTACTTC. Protein: CASSSGLPTVVYF.

This clonotype occurred a few times. V usage is TRBV6-2 or TRBV6-3 and J usage is TRBJ1-6; 7 bases map to TRBD1. This CDR3 has 15 residues. Germline V lookup: CDR1 MNHEY, CDR2 SVGEGT. The junction had 13 bases not matched to a gene; V was cut back by 7 bases and J by 10 bases. CDR3 in amino acids: CASIPNRGGGSPLHF. Here the CDR3 DNA reads TGTGCCAGCATCCCGAACAGGGGAGGAGGCTCACCCCTCCACTTT.

V usage is TRBV6-2 or TRBV6-3 and J usage is TRBJ2-7; a weak D match, TRBD1 (6 bases). Trimming removed 10 bases at V and 5 bases at J, with 21 bases between. Looked up from germline, CDR1 is MNHEY and CDR2 is SVGEGT. The CDR3 loop spans 14 amino acids. CDR3 DNA sequence: TGTGCCACCCGACATCTACAGGGATGGGACGAGCAGTACTTC. This translates into CATRHLQGWDEQYF.

This clonotype was seen more than once but under ten times. The chain uses TRBV4-2 and TRBJ2-7; tentatively, D is TRBD1 or TRBD2 (5 bases each). Germline V gene sequence: CDR1 LGHNA, CDR2 YNFKEQ. The CDR3 has 19 residues. V lost 0 bases, J lost 3 bases, and 24 bases lay in between. The DNA of the CDR3 is TGTGCCAGCAGCCAAGAACCGGGACGGGGTTTTGTATTTAACTACGAGCAGTACTTC. This encodes CASSQEPGRGFVFNYEQYF.

Only a few counts were recorded for this clonotype. V usage is TRBV4-1 and J usage is TRBJ1-1; D uncertain. Germline V gives CDR1 MGHRA, CDR2 YSYEKL. The CDR3 is 16 amino acids. The V and J ends lost 1 base and 0 bases respectively, with 12 bases between them. CDR3 amino acids: CASSQVRGSMNTEAFF. In DNA, the CDR3 is TGCGCCAGCAGCCAAGTCCGCGGATCCATGAACACTGAAGCTTTCTTT.

This sequence joins TRBV15 and TRBJ2-5, with D tentatively TRBD2 (6 bases). The germline V and J ends were trimmed by 5 bases and 1 base, with 14 bases remaining between them. This CDR3 region has 15 residues. Germline lookup yields CDR1 LNHNV and CDR2 YYDKDF (reference sequence). The CDR3 region has the DNA TGTGCCACCAGCGACATCCTGGGGGGCCAAGAGACCCAGTACTTC. It yields the protein CATSDILGGQETQYF.

The rearrangement uses TRBV7-9 and TRBJ2-7, with TRBD1 matching over 10 bases. This CDR3 is built from 13 residues. Trimming at V came to 4 bases and at J to 6 bases, leaving 3 bases not matched to a gene. Per the germline V gene, CDR1 is SEHNR and CDR2 is FQNEAQ (reference sequence). The DNA for the CDR3 is TGTGCCAGCAGCTGGGACAGGGGAGCCGAGCAGTACTTC. Protein product: CASSWDRGAEQYF.